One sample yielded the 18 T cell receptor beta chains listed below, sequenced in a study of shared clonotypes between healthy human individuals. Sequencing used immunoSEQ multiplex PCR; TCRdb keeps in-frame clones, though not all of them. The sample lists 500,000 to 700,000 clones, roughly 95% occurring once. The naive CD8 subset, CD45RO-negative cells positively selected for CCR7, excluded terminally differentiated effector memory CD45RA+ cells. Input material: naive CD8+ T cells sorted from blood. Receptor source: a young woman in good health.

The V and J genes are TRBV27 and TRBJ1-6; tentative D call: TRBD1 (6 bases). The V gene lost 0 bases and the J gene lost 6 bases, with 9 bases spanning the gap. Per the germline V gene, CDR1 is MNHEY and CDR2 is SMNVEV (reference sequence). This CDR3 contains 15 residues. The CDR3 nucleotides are TGTGCCAGCAGTTTATCGTGGGGGGCTAATTCACCCCTCCACTTT. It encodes CASSLSWGANSPLHF.

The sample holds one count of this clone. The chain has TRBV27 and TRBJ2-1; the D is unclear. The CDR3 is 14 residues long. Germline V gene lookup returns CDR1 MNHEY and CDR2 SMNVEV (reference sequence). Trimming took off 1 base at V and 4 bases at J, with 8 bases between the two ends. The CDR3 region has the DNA TGTGCCAGCAGTTTATACTTTCTTTACAATGAGCAGTTCTTC. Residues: CASSLYFLYNEQFF.

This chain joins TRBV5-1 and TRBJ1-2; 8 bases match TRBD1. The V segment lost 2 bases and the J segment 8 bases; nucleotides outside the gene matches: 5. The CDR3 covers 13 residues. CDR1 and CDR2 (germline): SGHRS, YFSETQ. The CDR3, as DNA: TGCGCCAGCAGCTTAAGGACAGGGAACGGCTACACCTTC. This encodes CASSLRTGNGYTF.

The CDR3 DNA sequence: TGTGCCAGCATACCGGGGAACACTGAAGCTTTCTTT. It encodes CASIPGNTEAFF. The V gene is TRBV6-1, the J gene TRBJ1-1; D ambiguous. The CDR3 spans 12 residues. Germline CDR1 and CDR2: MNHNS and SASEGT. V was shortened by 7 bases and J by 1 base, with 7 bases between the two germline ends.

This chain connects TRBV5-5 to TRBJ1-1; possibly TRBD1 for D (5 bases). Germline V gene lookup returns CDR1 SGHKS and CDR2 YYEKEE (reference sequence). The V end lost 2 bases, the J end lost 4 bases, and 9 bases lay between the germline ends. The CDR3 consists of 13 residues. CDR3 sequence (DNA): TGTGCCAGCAGCTTCCGAGGGGTCACTGAAGCTTTCTTT. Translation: CASSFRGVTEAFF.

The CDR3: CASSFWSDGYTF. CDR3 DNA sequence: TGTGCCAGCAGCTTCTGGTCGGATGGCTACACCTTC. This sequence joins TRBV5-8 and TRBJ1-2; no firm D call. Looked up from germline, CDR1 is SGHTS and CDR2 is YDEGEE. V lost 2 bases to trimming and J lost 6 bases, with 8 bases between them. This CDR3 spans 12 amino acids.

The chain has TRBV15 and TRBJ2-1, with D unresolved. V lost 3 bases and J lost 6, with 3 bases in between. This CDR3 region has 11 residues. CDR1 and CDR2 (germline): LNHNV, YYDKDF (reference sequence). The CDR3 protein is CATSSINEQFF. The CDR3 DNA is TGTGCCACCAGCAGTATCAATGAGCAGTTCTTC.

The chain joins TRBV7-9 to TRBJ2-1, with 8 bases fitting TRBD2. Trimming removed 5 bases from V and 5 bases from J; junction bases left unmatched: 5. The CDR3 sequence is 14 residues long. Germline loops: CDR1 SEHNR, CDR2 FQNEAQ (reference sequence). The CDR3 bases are TGTGCCAGCAGCCTCCGGACTAGCCACAATGAGCAGTTCTTC. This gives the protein CASSLRTSHNEQFF.

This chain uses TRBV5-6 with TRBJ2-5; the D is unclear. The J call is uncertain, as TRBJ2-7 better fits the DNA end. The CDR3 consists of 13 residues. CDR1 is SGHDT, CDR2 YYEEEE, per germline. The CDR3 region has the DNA TGTGCCAGCAGACAGACGGACTCCTACGAGCAGTACTTC. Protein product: CASRQTDSYEQYF.

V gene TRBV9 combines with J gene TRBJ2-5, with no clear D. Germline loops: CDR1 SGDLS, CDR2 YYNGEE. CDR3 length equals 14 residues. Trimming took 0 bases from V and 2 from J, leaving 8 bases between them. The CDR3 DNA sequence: TGTGCCAGCAGCGTAGAGCCTAGTCAAGAGACCCAGTACTTC. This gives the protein CASSVEPSQETQYF. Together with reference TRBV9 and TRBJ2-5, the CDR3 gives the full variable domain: DSGVTQTPKHLITATGQRVTLRCSPRSGDLSVYWYQQSLDQGLQFLIQYYNGEERAKGNILERFSAQQFPDLHSELNLSSLELGDSALYFCASSVEPSQETQYFGPGTRLLVL.

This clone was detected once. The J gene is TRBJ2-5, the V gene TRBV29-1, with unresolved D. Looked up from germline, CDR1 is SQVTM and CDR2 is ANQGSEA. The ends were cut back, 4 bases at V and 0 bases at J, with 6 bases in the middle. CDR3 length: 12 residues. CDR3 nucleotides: TGCAGCGTTGTAGGAGACCAAGAGACCCAGTACTTC. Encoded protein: CSVVGDQETQYF.

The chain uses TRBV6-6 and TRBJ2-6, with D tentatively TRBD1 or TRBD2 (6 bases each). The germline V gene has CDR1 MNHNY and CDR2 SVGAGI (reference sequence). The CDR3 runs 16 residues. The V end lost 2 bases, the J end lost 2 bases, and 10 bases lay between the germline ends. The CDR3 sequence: CASSYLGGAGANVLTF. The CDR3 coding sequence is TGTGCCAGCAGTTACCTCGGGGGCGCTGGGGCCAACGTCCTGACTTTC.

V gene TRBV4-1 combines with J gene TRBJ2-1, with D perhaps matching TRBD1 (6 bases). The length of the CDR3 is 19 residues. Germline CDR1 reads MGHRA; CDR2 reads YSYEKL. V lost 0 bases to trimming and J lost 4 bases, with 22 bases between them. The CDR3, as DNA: TGCGCCAGCAGCCAAGAGGACCCGCAGGGGAGTAGTTTTTACAATGAGCAGTTCTTC. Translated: CASSQEDPQGSSFYNEQFF.

The CDR3, as DNA: TGTGCCAGCAGAGCCGGGACCGCCTTAAACACCGGGGAGCTGTTTTTT. Its protein is CASRAGTALNTGELFF. This rearrangement joins TRBV28 to TRBJ2-2; D is tentatively TRBD1 or TRBD2 (5 bases each). V was trimmed by 6 bases and J by 2 bases, leaving 16 bases between them. This CDR3 has 16 amino acids. The germline V gene has CDR1 MDHEN and CDR2 SYDVKM.

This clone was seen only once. CDR3 DNA sequence: TGCAGCGTGGGCGGGGACAGGGGCCCCTACGAGCAGTACTTC. Protein sequence: CSVGGDRGPYEQYF. The chain combines TRBV29-1 with TRBJ2-7; 10 positions agree with TRBD1. This CDR3 comprises 14 residues. Per germline, CDR1 SQVTM and CDR2 ANQGSEA. V trimming: 6 bases; J trimming: 2 bases; junction bases outside the gene matches: 7.

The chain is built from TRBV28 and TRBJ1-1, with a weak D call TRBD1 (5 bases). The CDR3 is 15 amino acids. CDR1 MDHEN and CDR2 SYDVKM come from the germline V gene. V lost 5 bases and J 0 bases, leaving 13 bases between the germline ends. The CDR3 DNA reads TGTGCCAGCAGTCTTGGACGGGGGATGAACACTGAAGCTTTCTTT. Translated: CASSLGRGMNTEAFF.

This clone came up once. CDR3 sequence reads: CASSLRWGLTEAFF. The CDR3 coding sequence is TGTGCCAGCAGCTTAAGGTGGGGGCTCACTGAAGCTTTCTTT. The rearrangement joins TRBV13 to TRBJ1-1; maybe TRBD1 (6 bases). Trimming took 2 bases from V and 4 from J, leaving 11 bases between them. Looked up from germline, CDR1 is PRHDT and CDR2 is FYEKMQ (reference sequence). The CDR3 spans 14 residues.

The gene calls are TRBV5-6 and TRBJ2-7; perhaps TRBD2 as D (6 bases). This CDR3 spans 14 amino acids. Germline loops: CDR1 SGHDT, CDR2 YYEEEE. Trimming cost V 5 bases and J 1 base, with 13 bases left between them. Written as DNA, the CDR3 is TGTGCCAGCAGTCTAAGGGACTCATCCTACGAGCAGTACTTC. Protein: CASSLRDSSYEQYF.